The 26 T cell receptor beta chains below come from one sample, sequenced in a study of breast tumors, draining lymph nodes, adjacent tissues. TCRdb passed the multiplex PCR reads through MiXCR, listing each CDR3 protein once. The top ten clones hold less than 15% of a sample with about 25,000 distinct CDR3 sequences, approximately 23% of them seen once. Sequences were obtained from breast tumor tissue. The source is a female donor with breast cancer. Some clones in this sample may be carry-over from other donors' samples.

The sample holds many counts of this clonotype. At one boundary the junction diverges from the germline segment, which might be a read error. The genes are TRBV7-7 and TRBJ2-7; no clear D. CDR3 length equals 14 residues. Looked up from germline, CDR1 is SSHAT and CDR2 is FNYEAQ (reference sequence). The CDR3: CASSLGPSNREQYF. The DNA of the CDR3 is TGTGCTAGCAGCTTAGGCCCTAGTAACCGCGAGCAGTACTTC.

In its sample, this clonotype was seen many times. This chain joins TRBV20-1 and TRBJ1-5; D gene uncertain. This CDR3 is built from 12 residues. In germline, CDR1 is DFQATT, CDR2 SNEGSKA (reference sequence). V dropped 3 bases and J dropped 6 bases, with 9 bases sitting between them. CDR3 sequence reads: CSASLLGQPQHF. The DNA of the CDR3 is TGCAGTGCTAGTCTTTTAGGTCAGCCCCAGCATTTT.

This clonotype was seen ten or more times. J is TRBJ2-5 and V is TRBV5-1; TRBD2 is a possible D gene (6 bases). This CDR3 contains 14 residues. V was shortened by 5 bases and J by 1 base, with 12 bases between the two germline ends. Per germline, CDR1 SGHRS and CDR2 YFSETQ. The CDR3 here is CASSWTMTQETQYF. CDR3 DNA: TGCGCCAGCAGTTGGACTATGACCCAAGAGACCCAGTACTTC.

This clonotype appeared a few times. A much bigger clone sits one base away, suggesting this may be a read error. The chain combines TRBV6-1 with TRBJ2-7; D gene unclear. The CDR3 runs 11 residues. V dropped 7 bases and J dropped 6 bases, with 10 bases sitting between them. Germline V gene lookup returns CDR1 MNHNS and CDR2 SASEGT. The CDR3 nucleotides are TGTGCCAGCATCGAACCTAGCGAGCAGTACTTC. Translation: CASIEPSEQYF.

This clonotype was recorded at least ten times. The rearrangement joins TRBV20-1 to TRBJ1-6; TRBD1 is a possible D gene (5 bases). CDR3 length equals 16 residues. Trimming removed 2 bases from V and 9 bases from J, with 20 bases in between. CDR1 and CDR2 (germline): DFQATT, SNEGSKA (reference sequence). The CDR3 loop reads CSARWSARDWGSPLHF. The CDR3 DNA is TGCAGTGCTAGATGGTCCGCCCGGGACTGGGGTTCACCCCTCCACTTT.

This clonotype was recorded many times. The rearrangement joins TRBV7-2 to TRBJ2-1; no clear D. Germline V gene lookup returns CDR1 SGHTA and CDR2 FQGNSA. V was cut by 4 bases and J by 3 bases, with 7 bases left in between. CDR3 length: 13 amino acids. The CDR3 nucleotides read TGTGCCAGCAGCTCCAGCGACTACAATGAGCAGTTCTTC. Translation: CASSSSDYNEQFF. The full variable domain, completed using reference TRBV7-2 and TRBJ2-1, is GAGVSQSPSNKVTEKGKDVELRCDPISGHTALYWYRQSLGQGLEFLIYFQGNSAPDKSGLPSDRFSAERTGGSVSTLTIQRTQQEDSAVYLCASSSSDYNEQFFGPGTRLTVL.

This clonotype was found a few times. This chain uses TRBV5-1 with TRBJ1-1, with TRBD1 matching over 8 bases. CDR1 and CDR2 (germline): SGHRS, YFSETQ. V was clipped by 9 bases and J by 2 bases; unmatched bases: 6. This CDR3 is 13 amino acids long. CDR3 nucleotides: TGCGCCACCTCGGACAGGGTAAACACTGAAGCTTTCTTT. Translating gives CATSDRVNTEAFF.

The table lists this clonotype with many counts. V usage is TRBV19 and J usage is TRBJ2-6; D ambiguous. The ends were cut back, 4 bases at V and 3 bases at J, with 7 bases in the middle. This CDR3 comprises 14 residues. The germline CDR1 and CDR2 sequences are LNHDA and SQIVND (reference sequence). This chain's CDR3 is CASSTQHGANVLTF. CDR3 DNA sequence: TGTGCCAGTAGTACCCAACATGGGGCCAACGTCCTGACTTTC.

The table lists this clonotype with many counts. V is TRBV19 and J is TRBJ1-6, with D maybe TRBD1 (5 bases). Germline V lookup: CDR1 LNHDA, CDR2 SQIVND (reference sequence). The CDR3 has 13 residues. The germline V and J ends were trimmed by 9 bases and 7 bases, with 13 bases remaining between them. CDR3 amino acids: CASSGGGNSPLHF. CDR3 in DNA: TGTGCCAGCTCCGGGGGGGGGAATTCACCCCTCCACTTT.

As to this clonotype: A read error may explain this, as a much larger clone is one base away. Likely a read error: the CDR3 ends without its conserved phenylalanine or tryptophan. The chain couples TRBV18 to TRBJ2-5, with 9 bases that match TRBD2. The germline CDR1 and CDR2 sequences are KGHSH and LQKENI. V trimming: 3 bases; J trimming: 1 base; junction bases outside the gene matches: 3. The CDR3 is 15 amino acids. CDR3 DNA sequence: TGTGCCAGCTCACCGGGCGGGAGGGTCCAAGAGACCCAGTACCTC. Translating it yields CASSPGGRVQETQYL.

As for this clonotype: This may be a read error: a much more frequent sequence differs by one nucleotide. The final CDR3 position lacks the conserved phenylalanine or tryptophan, pointing to a likely read error. J is TRBJ1-2 and V is TRBV18; 10 bases line up with TRBD1. The CDR3 consists of 16 residues. V dropped 4 bases and J dropped 4; count of bases not matched to a gene: 9. Germline CDR1 reads KGHSH; CDR2 reads LQKENI. CDR3 residues: CASSQETGGEGYGYTV. As DNA, the CDR3 is TGTGCCAGCTCACAAGAGACAGGGGGCGAGGGCTATGGCTACACCGTC.

This chain joins TRBV6-1 and TRBJ2-2; no clear D gene. In germline, CDR1 is MNHNS, CDR2 SASEGT. The CDR3 is 14 amino acids. The V end was cut by 2 bases, the J end by 2 bases, with 6 bases between. CDR3 amino acids: CASSESLNTGELFF. The DNA of the CDR3 is TGTGCCAGCAGTGAAAGTCTTAACACCGGGGAGCTGTTTTTT.

This clonotype showed up many times. The chain carries TRBV11-3 and TRBJ2-2, with D maybe TRBD1 (6 bases). The CDR3 length is 15 residues. The V and J ends lost 5 bases and 1 base respectively, with 11 bases between them. Germline lookup yields CDR1 SGHNT and CDR2 YENEEA. The CDR3 is CASSPGTMNTGELFF. The DNA for the CDR3 is TGTGCCAGCAGCCCCGGGACAATGAACACCGGGGAGCTGTTTTTT.

There are many counts of this clonotype. This chain joins TRBV5-1 and TRBJ1-3; 7 nucleotides line up with TRBD1. Germline assignment: CDR1 SGHRS and CDR2 YFSETQ. This CDR3 spans 15 amino acids. After removal of 1 base from V and 6 bases from J, the junction contained 7 bases not matched to a gene. The CDR3 spells CASSLQGDFENTIYF. The DNA of the CDR3 is TGCGCCAGCAGCTTGCAGGGGGATTTCGAAAACACCATATATTTT. The variable domain in full, completed from reference TRBV5-1 and TRBJ1-3, reads KAGVTQTPRYLIKTRGQQVTLSCSPISGHRSVSWYQQTPGQGLQFLFEYFSETQRNKGNFPGRFSGRQFSNSRSEMNVSTLELGDSALYLCASSLQGDFENTIYFGEGSWLTVV.

V and J are TRBV5-1 and TRBJ1-1; D is undetermined. V lost 4 bases and J 1 base, leaving 11 bases between the germline ends. CDR1 and CDR2 from the germline V gene are SGHRS and YFSETQ. The CDR3 covers 14 residues. Written as DNA, the CDR3 is TGCGCCAGCAGCCCTGGACCGTCGAACACTGAAGCTTTCTTT. Amino acid sequence: CASSPGPSNTEAFF.

Regarding this clonotype: A much larger clonotype is one base distant, so this may be a read error. The rearrangement uses TRBV4-1 and TRBJ2-7, with TRBD2 matching 9 bases. The length of the CDR3 is 15 residues. J gave up 6 bases and V 1 base, and 7 bases lay outside the gene matches. In germline, CDR1 is MGHRA, CDR2 YSYEKL. CDR3 sequence reads: CASSQAGLAFCEQYF. The CDR3 nucleotides are TGCGCCAGCAGCCAAGCGGGACTAGCTTTCTGCGAGCAGTACTTC.

A remark on this clonotype: This may arise from a read error, as a much more abundant clone is one base away. This chain joins TRBV3-1 and TRBJ1-2, with D maybe TRBD1 (5 bases). The germline gives CDR1 LGHDT, CDR2 YNNKEL (reference sequence). The CDR3 is 15 amino acids. Trimming pared 4 bases from V and 3 bases from J, leaving 15 bases between. CDR3 amino acids: CASSLEGLVDYGYTF. CDR3 nucleotide sequence: TGTGCCAGCAGCCTAGAGGGGTTGGTGGACTATGGCTACACCTTC.

This clonotype has a count of ten or more. J is TRBJ2-3 and V is TRBV9, with D possibly being TRBD2 (6 bases). Germline CDR1 SGDLS, CDR2 YYNGEE. The V gene lost 0 bases and the J gene lost 3 bases, with 11 bases spanning the gap. This CDR3 region has 15 residues. CDR3 sequence reads: CASSVGGVLTDTQYF. CDR3 DNA sequence: TGTGCCAGCAGCGTAGGGGGGGTCCTAACAGATACGCAGTATTTT.

This clonotype was recorded many times. The chain combines TRBV27 with TRBJ1-2, with D possibly TRBD1 on 5 matching bases. This CDR3 contains 14 residues. Trimming took off 0 bases at V and 1 base at J, with 6 bases between the two ends. CDR1 is MNHEY and CDR2 is SMNVEV in the germline V gene (reference sequence). In nucleotides, the CDR3 is TGTGCCAGCAGTTTATCTCAGGGTAACTATGGCTACACCTTC. It encodes CASSLSQGNYGYTF.

This clonotype was detected many times. The chain is built from TRBV7-9 and TRBJ1-4, with a tentative D call TRBD1 (6 bases). In germline, CDR1 is SEHNR, CDR2 FQNEAQ (reference sequence). This CDR3 is built from 16 residues. V lost 1 base and J lost 3, with 12 bases in between. The CDR3 here is CASSLGGGASNEKLFF. In DNA form, the CDR3 reads TGTGCCAGCAGCTTAGGGGGGGGCGCATCTAATGAAAAACTGTTTTTT.

About this clonotype itself: An end of the junction differs from the germline gene, which may be a read error. The chain is built from TRBV7-9 and TRBJ2-7; TRBD2 might be the D (6 bases). CDR3 size: 15 residues. Per the germline V gene, CDR1 is SEHNR and CDR2 is FQNEAQ (reference sequence). The CDR3 reads CASSLAGGSTYEQCF. DNA for the CDR3: TGTGCCAGCAGCTTAGCAGGAGGGTCCACCTACGAGCAGTGCTTC.

Ten or more counts support this clonotype. The V and J genes are TRBV24-1 and TRBJ2-1; TRBD2 agrees at 9 bases. Germline V lookup: CDR1 KGHDR, CDR2 SFDVKD. Trimming removed 1 base from V and 7 bases from J; junction bases left unmatched: 7. The CDR3 is 16 residues long. Here the CDR3 reads CATSDFGSGRWNEQFF. The CDR3 region has the DNA TGTGCCACCAGTGATTTTGGTAGCGGGAGATGGAATGAGCAGTTCTTC.

CDR3 sequence reads: CASSYQADADTQYF. The CDR3 bases are TGTGCCAGCAGTTATCAGGCAGACGCAGATACGCAGTATTTT. The chain joins TRBV11-3 to TRBJ2-3, with D unresolved. This CDR3 region has 14 residues. Germline V gene data show CDR1 as SGHNT and CDR2 as YENEEA. The ends were cut back, 6 bases at V and 4 bases at J, with 14 bases in the middle.

This clonotype was detected ten times or more. The V call is TRBV5-1, the J call TRBJ2-7; 9 bases map to TRBD2. CDR3 size: 15 residues. Germline CDR1 and CDR2: SGHRS and YFSETQ. Unmatched junction bases numbered 8, after V lost 4 bases and J lost 3 bases. CDR3 in amino acids: CASSLSGGRFYEQYF. The CDR3 region has the DNA TGCGCCAGCAGCCTCAGCGGGGGGCGCTTCTACGAGCAGTACTTC.

The V gene is TRBV10-1, the J gene TRBJ1-1, with D maybe TRBD1 (6 bases). CDR3 size: 14 residues. CDR1 WNHNN and CDR2 SYGVQD come from the germline V gene (reference sequence). V was clipped by 2 bases and J by 1 base, with 8 bases between them. The CDR3 region is CASSEAGANTEAFF. DNA of the CDR3: TGCGCCAGCAGTGAGGCAGGGGCGAACACTGAAGCTTTCTTT.

Note on this clonotype: A clone one base away is much larger, so this may be a read error. The genes are TRBV20-1 and TRBJ1-2, with 7 bases aligning to TRBD1. V lost 2 bases to trimming and J lost 7 bases; unmatched junction nucleotides: 10. The CDR3 loop spans 14 amino acids. Germline V gene lookup returns CDR1 DFQATT and CDR2 SNEGSKA (reference sequence). CDR3 protein: CSARPSSDRPGYTF. CDR3 in DNA: TGCAGTGCTAGACCGTCATCGGACAGGCCTGGCTACACCTTC.